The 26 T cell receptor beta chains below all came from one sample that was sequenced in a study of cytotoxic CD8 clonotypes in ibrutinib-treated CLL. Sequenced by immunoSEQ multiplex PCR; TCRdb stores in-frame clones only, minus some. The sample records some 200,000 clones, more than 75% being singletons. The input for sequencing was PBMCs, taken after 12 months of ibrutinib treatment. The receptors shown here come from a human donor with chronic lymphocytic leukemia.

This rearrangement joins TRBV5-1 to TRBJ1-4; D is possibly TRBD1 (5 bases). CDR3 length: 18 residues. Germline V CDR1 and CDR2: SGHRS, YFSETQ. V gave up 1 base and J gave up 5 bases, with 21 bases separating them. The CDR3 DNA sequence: TGCGCCAGCAGCTTGTGGGGCGGCCGGGGCCCATACAATGAAAAACTGTTTTTT. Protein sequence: CASSLWGGRGPYNEKLFF.

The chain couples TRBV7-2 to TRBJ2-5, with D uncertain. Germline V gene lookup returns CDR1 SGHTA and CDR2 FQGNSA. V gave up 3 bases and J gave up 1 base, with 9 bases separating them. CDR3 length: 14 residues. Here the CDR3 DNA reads TGTGCCAGCAGCTTCTCCAGTACCCAAGAGACCCAGTACTTC. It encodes CASSFSSTQETQYF. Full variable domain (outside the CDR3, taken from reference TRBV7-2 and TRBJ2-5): GAGVSQSPSNKVTEKGKDVELRCDPISGHTALYWYRQSLGQGLEFLIYFQGNSAPDKSGLPSDRFSAERTGGSVSTLTIQRTQQEDSAVYLCASSFSSTQETQYFGPGTRLLVL.

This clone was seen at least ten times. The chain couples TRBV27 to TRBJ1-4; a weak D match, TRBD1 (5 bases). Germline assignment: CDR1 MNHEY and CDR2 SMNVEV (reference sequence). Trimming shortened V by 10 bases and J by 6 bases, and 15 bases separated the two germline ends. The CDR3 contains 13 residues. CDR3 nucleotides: TGTGCCACCGCGGCCGGGGGGGATGAAAAACTGTTTTTT. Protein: CATAAGGDEKLFF.

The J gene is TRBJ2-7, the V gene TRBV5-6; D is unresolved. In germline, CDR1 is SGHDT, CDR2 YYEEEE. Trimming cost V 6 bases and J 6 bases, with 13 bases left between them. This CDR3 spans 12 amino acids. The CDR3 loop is CASNGGVGEQYF. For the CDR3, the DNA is TGTGCCAGCAATGGTGGGGTCGGCGAGCAGTACTTC.

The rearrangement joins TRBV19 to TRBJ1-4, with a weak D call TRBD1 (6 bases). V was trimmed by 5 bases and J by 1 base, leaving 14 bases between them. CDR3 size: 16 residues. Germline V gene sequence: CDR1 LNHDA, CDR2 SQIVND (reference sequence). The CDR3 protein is CASSPRTAGTNEKLFF. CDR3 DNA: TGTGCCAGTAGTCCTCGGACAGCAGGAACTAATGAAAAACTGTTTTTT.

In DNA form, the CDR3 reads TGTGCCAGCACCGACGGGGTGTTAGAGTCCGGGGAGCTGTTTTTT. Translating gives CASTDGVLESGELFF. The V gene is TRBV6-6, the J gene TRBJ2-2, with D tentatively TRBD2 (5 bases). This CDR3 has 15 amino acids. Trimming pared 7 bases from V and 6 bases from J, leaving 18 bases between. The germline V gene encodes CDR1 MNHNY and CDR2 SVGAGI (reference sequence).

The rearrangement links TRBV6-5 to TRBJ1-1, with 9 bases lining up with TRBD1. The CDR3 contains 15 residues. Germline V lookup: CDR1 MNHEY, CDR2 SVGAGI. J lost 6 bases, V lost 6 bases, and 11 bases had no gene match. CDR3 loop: CASRSQGAAGSEAFF. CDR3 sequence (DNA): TGTGCCAGCAGGTCACAGGGGGCCGCGGGGTCTGAAGCTTTCTTT.

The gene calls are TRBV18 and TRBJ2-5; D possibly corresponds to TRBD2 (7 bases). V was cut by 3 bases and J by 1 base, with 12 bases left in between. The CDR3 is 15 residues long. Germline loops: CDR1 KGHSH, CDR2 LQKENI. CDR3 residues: CASSPSAGAQETQYF. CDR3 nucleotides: TGTGCCAGCTCACCTTCGGCGGGGGCCCAAGAGACCCAGTACTTC.

The CDR3 here is CASSLNGNEKLFF. CDR3 nucleotide sequence: TGTGCCAGCAGCTTGAACGGTAATGAAAAACTGTTTTTT. The chain recombines TRBV7-2 with TRBJ1-4; D remains unclear. The CDR3 contains 13 residues. Germline V gene sequence: CDR1 SGHTA, CDR2 FQGNSA. Deletions cut 3 bases from V and 4 bases from J, with 6 bases between.

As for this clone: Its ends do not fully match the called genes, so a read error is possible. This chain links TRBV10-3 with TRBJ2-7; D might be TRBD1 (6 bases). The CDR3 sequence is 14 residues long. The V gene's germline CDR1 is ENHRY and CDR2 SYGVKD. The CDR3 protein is CASSLQGGGSEQYF. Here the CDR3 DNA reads TGTGCCAGCAGTTTACAGGGTGGCGGATCCGAGCAGTACTTC.

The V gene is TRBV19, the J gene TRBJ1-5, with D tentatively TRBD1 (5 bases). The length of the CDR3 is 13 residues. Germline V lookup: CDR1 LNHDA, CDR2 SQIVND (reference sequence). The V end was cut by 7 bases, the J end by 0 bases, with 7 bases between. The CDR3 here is CASTQGSNQPQHF. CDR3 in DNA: TGTGCCAGTACTCAGGGTAGCAATCAGCCCCAGCATTTT. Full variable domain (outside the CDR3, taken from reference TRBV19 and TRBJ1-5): DGGITQSPKYLFRKEGQNVTLSCEQNLNHDAMYWYRQDPGQGLRLIYYSQIVNDFQKGDIAEGYSVSREKKESFPLTVTSAQKNPTAFYLCASTQGSNQPQHFGDGTRLSIL.

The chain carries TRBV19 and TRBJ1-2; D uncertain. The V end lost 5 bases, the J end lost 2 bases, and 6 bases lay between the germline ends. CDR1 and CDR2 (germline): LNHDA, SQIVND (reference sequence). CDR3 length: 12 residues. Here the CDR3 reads CASSAHNYGYTF. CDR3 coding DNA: TGTGCCAGTAGTGCCCACAACTATGGCTACACCTTC.

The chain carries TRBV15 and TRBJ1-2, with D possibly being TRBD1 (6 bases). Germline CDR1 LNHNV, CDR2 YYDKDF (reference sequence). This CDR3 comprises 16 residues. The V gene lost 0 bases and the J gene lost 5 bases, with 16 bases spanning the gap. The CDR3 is CATSREGAGDAYGYTF. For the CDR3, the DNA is TGTGCCACCAGCAGAGAGGGGGCCGGTGATGCGTATGGCTACACCTTC.

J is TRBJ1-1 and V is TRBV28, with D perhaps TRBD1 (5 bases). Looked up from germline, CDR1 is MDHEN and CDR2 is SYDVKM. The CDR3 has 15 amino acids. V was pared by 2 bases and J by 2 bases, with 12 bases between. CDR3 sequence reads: CASSLPGTVNTEAFF. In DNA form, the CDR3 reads TGTGCCAGCAGTTTACCTGGGACGGTAAACACTGAAGCTTTCTTT.

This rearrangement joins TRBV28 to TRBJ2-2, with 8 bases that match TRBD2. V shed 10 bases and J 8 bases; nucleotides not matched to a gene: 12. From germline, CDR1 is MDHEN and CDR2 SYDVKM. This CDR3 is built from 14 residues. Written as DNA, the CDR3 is TGTGCCACCCAGAACCTCCGGGGGGGAGGGGAGCTGTTTTTT. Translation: CATQNLRGGGELFF.

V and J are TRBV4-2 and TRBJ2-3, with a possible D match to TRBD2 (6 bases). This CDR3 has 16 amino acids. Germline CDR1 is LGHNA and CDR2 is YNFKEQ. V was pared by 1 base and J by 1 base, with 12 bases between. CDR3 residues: CASSQVVGEGTDTQYF. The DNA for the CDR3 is TGTGCCAGCAGCCAAGTAGTGGGGGAGGGCACAGATACGCAGTATTTT.

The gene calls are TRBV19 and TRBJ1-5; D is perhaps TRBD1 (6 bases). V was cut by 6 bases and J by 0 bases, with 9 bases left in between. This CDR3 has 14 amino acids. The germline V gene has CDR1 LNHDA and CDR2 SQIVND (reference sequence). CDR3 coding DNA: TGTGCCAGTAGCCGGGGGCATAGCAATCAGCCCCAGCATTTT. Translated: CASSRGHSNQPQHF.

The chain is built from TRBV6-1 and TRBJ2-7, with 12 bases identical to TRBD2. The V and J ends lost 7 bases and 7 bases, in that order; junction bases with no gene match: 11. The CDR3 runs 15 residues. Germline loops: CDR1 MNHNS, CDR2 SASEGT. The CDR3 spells CASNRLAGAPGEQYF. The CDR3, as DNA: TGTGCCAGCAACCGACTAGCGGGGGCTCCAGGGGAGCAGTACTTC.

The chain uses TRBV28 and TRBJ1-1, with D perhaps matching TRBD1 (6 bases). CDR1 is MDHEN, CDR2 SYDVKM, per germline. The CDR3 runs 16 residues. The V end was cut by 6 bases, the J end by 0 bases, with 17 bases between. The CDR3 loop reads CASSWALRGMNTEAFF. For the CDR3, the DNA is TGTGCCAGCAGCTGGGCGTTGAGGGGGATGAACACTGAAGCTTTCTTT.

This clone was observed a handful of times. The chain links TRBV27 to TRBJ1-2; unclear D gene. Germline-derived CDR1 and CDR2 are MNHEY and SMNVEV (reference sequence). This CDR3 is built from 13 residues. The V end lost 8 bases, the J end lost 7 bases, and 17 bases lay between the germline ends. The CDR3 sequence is CASRPASSSGYTF. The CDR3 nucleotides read TGTGCCAGCCGCCCGGCAAGTAGTAGTGGCTACACCTTC.

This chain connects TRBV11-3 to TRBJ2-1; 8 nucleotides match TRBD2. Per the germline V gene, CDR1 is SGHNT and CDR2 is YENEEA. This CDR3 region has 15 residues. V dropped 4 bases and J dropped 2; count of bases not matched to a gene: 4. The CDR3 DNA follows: TGTGCCAGCAGCTCGCCGGGACTAGCCTACAATGAGCAGTTCTTC. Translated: CASSSPGLAYNEQFF.

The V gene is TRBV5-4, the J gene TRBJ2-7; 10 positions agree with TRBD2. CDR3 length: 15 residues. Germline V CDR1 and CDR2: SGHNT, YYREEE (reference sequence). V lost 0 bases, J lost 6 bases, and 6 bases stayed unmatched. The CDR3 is CASSLGLAGVSEQYF. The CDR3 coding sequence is TGTGCCAGCAGCTTGGGCCTAGCGGGAGTTAGCGAGCAGTACTTC.

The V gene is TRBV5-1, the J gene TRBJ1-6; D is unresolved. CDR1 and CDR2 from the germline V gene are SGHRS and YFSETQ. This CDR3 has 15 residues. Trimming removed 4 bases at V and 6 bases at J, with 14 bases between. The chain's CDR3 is CASSREPIINSPLHF. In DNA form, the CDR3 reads TGCGCCAGCAGCAGGGAGCCGATCATTAATTCACCCCTCCACTTT.

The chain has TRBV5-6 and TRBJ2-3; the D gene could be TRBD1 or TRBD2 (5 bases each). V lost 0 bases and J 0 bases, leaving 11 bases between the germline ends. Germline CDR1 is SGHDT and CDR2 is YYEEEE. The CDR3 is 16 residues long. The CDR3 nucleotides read TGTGCCAGCAGCTTGGCCCGGGGCCTTAGCACAGATACGCAGTATTTT. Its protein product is CASSLARGLSTDTQYF. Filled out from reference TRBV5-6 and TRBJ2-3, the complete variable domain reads DAGVTQSPTHLIKTRGQQVTLRCSPKSGHDTVSWYQQALGQGPQFIFQYYEEEERQRGNFPDRFSGHQFPNYSSELNVNALLLGDSALYLCASSLARGLSTDTQYFGPGTRLTVL.

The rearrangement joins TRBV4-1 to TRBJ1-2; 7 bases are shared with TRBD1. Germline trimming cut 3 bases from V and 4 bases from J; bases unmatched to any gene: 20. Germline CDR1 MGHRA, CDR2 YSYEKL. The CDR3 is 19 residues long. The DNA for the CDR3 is TGCGCCAGCAGCCATCACCGATCCGGGACAGCACGTGGAGGCTATGGCTACACCTTC. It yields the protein CASSHHRSGTARGGYGYTF.

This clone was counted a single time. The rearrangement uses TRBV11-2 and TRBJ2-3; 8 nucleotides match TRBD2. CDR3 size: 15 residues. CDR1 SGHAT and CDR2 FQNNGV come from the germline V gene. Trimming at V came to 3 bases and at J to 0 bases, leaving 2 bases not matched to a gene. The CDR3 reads CASSFSGVSTDTQYF. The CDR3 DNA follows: TGTGCCAGCAGCTTTAGCGGGGTTAGCACAGATACGCAGTATTTT.